The rows below give T cell receptor beta chains drawn from one sample of a study of response to subunit inactivated influenza vaccine. TCRdb called the RT-PCR reads again in MiXCR, with one record for every CDR3 protein. The sample records some 480,000 distinct CDR3 sequences, 11% being singletons. Sequencing was performed on PBMCs from blood, taken 35 to 45 days after vaccination. These receptors all stem from a man in his fifties or sixties who received an inactivated influenza vaccine. The CDR3 runs from the conserved cysteine through the conserved F or W. D genes are given only for firm matches. Rows may omit the clone size; those that give it use once, few, many or a size class.

V gene: TRBV5-1
D gene: TRBD2
J gene: TRBJ2-1
clone size: -
CDR3 DNA: TGCGCCAGCAGCTTGCAGGCGGGGGGGGGCAATGAGCAGTTCTTC
CDR3 protein: CASSLQAGGGNEQFF

V gene: TRBV27
D gene: TRBD1
J gene: TRBJ2-7
clone size: -
CDR3 DNA: TGTGCCAGCAGTTCCCGACAGGGTGGCGGCGAGCAGTACTTC
CDR3 protein: CASSSRQGGGEQYF

V gene: TRBV6-1
D gene: TRBD1
J gene: TRBJ2-7
clone size: many
CDR3 DNA: TGTGCCAGCAGTATAACAGGGGACTACGAGCAGTACTTC
CDR3 protein: CASSITGDYEQYF

V gene: TRBV7-6
D gene: -
J gene: TRBJ2-5
clone size: few
CDR3 DNA: TGTGCCAGCAGCTTAGGTCCGGGGCCGGAGACCCAGTACTTC
CDR3 protein: CASSLGPGPETQYF

V gene: TRBV20-1
D gene: -
J gene: TRBJ1-2
clone size: few
CDR3 DNA: TGCAGTGGGACGACAGCTAACTATGGCTACACCTTC
CDR3 protein: CSGTTANYGYTF

V gene: TRBV7-2
D gene: TRBD1
J gene: TRBJ2-7
clone size: many
CDR3 DNA: TGTGCCAGCAGCTTAGGTCCAGGGGGCCTCTCCTACGAGCAGTACTTC
CDR3 protein: CASSLGPGGLSYEQYF

V gene: TRBV29-1
D gene: -
J gene: TRBJ2-7
clone size: many
CDR3 DNA: TGCAGCGTCGGATCTTGGGGCTTTTCCTACGAGCAGTACTTC
CDR3 protein: CSVGSWGFSYEQYF

V gene: TRBV11-2
D gene: -
J gene: TRBJ2-1
clone size: -
CDR3 DNA: TGTGCCACGAACCCGGGCAGCCGCTCCTACAATGAGCAGTTCTTC
CDR3 protein: CATNPGSRSYNEQFF

V gene: TRBV12-3/TRBV12-4
D gene: -
J gene: TRBJ1-6
clone size: many
CDR3 DNA: TGTGCCAGCACGGACACGTATAATTCACCCCTCCACTTT
CDR3 protein: CASTDTYNSPLHF

V gene: TRBV4-3
D gene: -
J gene: TRBJ2-7
clone size: few
CDR3 DNA: TGCGCCAGCAGCCAGAACAAAGCCTACGAGCAGTACTTC
CDR3 protein: CASSQNKAYEQYF

V gene: TRBV14
D gene: TRBD1
J gene: TRBJ2-7
clone size: -
CDR3 DNA: TGTGCCAGCAGCCGCGACAGGGGACTCACCTACGAGCAGTACTTC
CDR3 protein: CASSRDRGLTYEQYF

V gene: TRBV6-1
D gene: TRBD1
J gene: TRBJ1-1
clone size: few
CDR3 DNA: TGTGCCAGCAGTGCACGACAGGGAAGGAACACTGAAGCTTTCTTT
CDR3 protein: CASSARQGRNTEAFF

V gene: TRBV2
D gene: TRBD1
J gene: TRBJ1-1
clone size: few
CDR3 DNA: TGTGCCAGCAGTAAGACCGACAGGGGAGCCACTGAAGCTTTCTTT
CDR3 protein: CASSKTDRGATEAFF

V gene: TRBV2
D gene: -
J gene: TRBJ2-5
clone size: many
CDR3 DNA: TGTGCCAGCAGTGAAGGGGCGGAGACCCAGTACTTC
CDR3 protein: CASSEGAETQYF

V gene: TRBV4-3
D gene: -
J gene: TRBJ2-1
clone size: many
CDR3 DNA: TGCGCCAGCAGCCAAGATACACAGCGGAACTCCTACAATGAGCAGTTCTTC
CDR3 protein: CASSQDTQRNSYNEQFF

V gene: TRBV4-3
D gene: -
J gene: TRBJ1-1
clone size: -
CDR3 DNA: TGCGCCAGCAGCCAGTTTAACACTGAAGCTTTCTTT
CDR3 protein: CASSQFNTEAFF

V gene: TRBV28
D gene: -
J gene: TRBJ2-7
clone size: -
CDR3 DNA: TGTGCCAGCAGTTCACCCCGCCCGACAGATTACGAGCAGTACTTC
CDR3 protein: CASSSPRPTDYEQYF

V gene: TRBV24-1
D gene: -
J gene: TRBJ2-7
clone size: few
CDR3 DNA: TGTGCCACCAGTGAACCGGGACTGCGCGAGCAGTACTTC
CDR3 protein: CATSEPGLREQYF

V gene: TRBV5-1
D gene: -
J gene: TRBJ1-1
clone size: -
CDR3 DNA: TGCGCCAGCAGCTTAGGGGACACAACGAACACTGAAGCTTTCTTT
CDR3 protein: CASSLGDTTNTEAFF

V gene: TRBV6-5
D gene: TRBD1
J gene: TRBJ2-7
clone size: many
CDR3 DNA: TGTGCCAGCAGGACGAACAGGGGTGAGCAGTACTTC
CDR3 protein: CASRTNRGEQYF

V gene: TRBV7-2
D gene: -
J gene: TRBJ1-1
clone size: few
CDR3 DNA: TGTGCCAGCAGCGCCCGAGATGGCACTGAAGCTTTCTTT
CDR3 protein: CASSARDGTEAFF

V gene: TRBV7-9
D gene: TRBD2
J gene: TRBJ2-5
clone size: many
CDR3 DNA: TGTGCCAGCAGCTTGCAGCGGGGAGAGACCCAGTACTTC
CDR3 protein: CASSLQRGETQYF

V gene: TRBV7-2
D gene: -
J gene: TRBJ2-7
clone size: -
CDR3 DNA: TGTGCCATCAGCTTAGAATTAGCGGCGAACTACGAGCAGTACTTC
CDR3 protein: CAISLELAANYEQYF

V gene: TRBV3-1
D gene: -
J gene: TRBJ2-1
clone size: -
CDR3 DNA: TGTGCCAGCAGCCAAGAACAGGGATGGCCTGAGCAGTTCTTC
CDR3 protein: CASSQEQGWPEQFF

V gene: TRBV7-9
D gene: -
J gene: TRBJ2-1
clone size: -
CDR3 DNA: TGTGCCAGCGGGTCCGAGAGCTCCTACAATGAGCAGTTCTTC
CDR3 protein: CASGSESSYNEQFF

V gene: TRBV7-2
D gene: -
J gene: TRBJ2-3
clone size: many
CDR3 DNA: TGTGCCAGCAAGTCCGGGGGTTACACAGATACGCAGTATTTT
CDR3 protein: CASKSGGYTDTQYF

V gene: TRBV15
D gene: -
J gene: TRBJ2-3
clone size: -
CDR3 DNA: TGTGCCACCAGCAGAGTAACAACAGATACGCAGTATTTT
CDR3 protein: CATSRVTTDTQYF

V gene: TRBV5-6
D gene: TRBD1
J gene: TRBJ2-2
clone size: -
CDR3 DNA: TGTGCCAGCAGCTTGCCAGGGGGCACCGGGGAGCTGTTTTTT
CDR3 protein: CASSLPGGTGELFF

V gene: TRBV5-1
D gene: TRBD2
J gene: TRBJ2-1
clone size: few
CDR3 DNA: TGCGCCAGCAGCCTCCGGACTAGCGGGGGGAGTTACAATGAGCAGTTCTTC
CDR3 protein: CASSLRTSGGSYNEQFF

V gene: TRBV12-3/TRBV12-4
D gene: TRBD1
J gene: TRBJ2-7
clone size: many
CDR3 DNA: TGTGCCAGCACTTTGGGACAGTACTACGAGCAGTATTTC
CDR3 protein: CASTLGQYYEQYF

V gene: TRBV6-5
D gene: TRBD2
J gene: TRBJ2-1
clone size: -
CDR3 DNA: TGTGCCAGCAGTAACCGTGGCGGGAGCGCCTACAATGAGCAGTTCTTC
CDR3 protein: CASSNRGGSAYNEQFF

V gene: TRBV7-2
D gene: TRBD2
J gene: TRBJ2-4
clone size: many
CDR3 DNA: TGTGCCAGCAGCTCTAACGGACTAGCGGGAGTCAAAAACATTCAGTACTTC
CDR3 protein: CASSSNGLAGVKNIQYF

V gene: TRBV4-2
D gene: TRBD1
J gene: TRBJ2-7
clone size: few
CDR3 DNA: TGTGCCAGCAGCCAAGATCTGACAGGGTCCGAGCAGTACTTC
CDR3 protein: CASSQDLTGSEQYF

V gene: TRBV20-1
D gene: TRBD2
J gene: TRBJ2-1
clone size: few
CDR3 DNA: TGCAGTGCCTACATAAGCGGGAGCGCTACCTACAATGAGCAGTTCTTC
CDR3 protein: CSAYISGSATYNEQFF

V gene: TRBV5-1
D gene: -
J gene: TRBJ1-6
clone size: many
CDR3 DNA: TGCGCCAGCAGCTTGGCCCCCAGTCAGGGGAATTCACCCCTCCACTTT
CDR3 protein: CASSLAPSQGNSPLHF

V gene: TRBV20-1
D gene: -
J gene: TRBJ1-2
clone size: few
CDR3 DNA: TGCAGTGCTAGTATAGGAAACTATGGCTACACCTTC
CDR3 protein: CSASIGNYGYTF

V gene: TRBV14
D gene: -
J gene: TRBJ2-5
clone size: -
CDR3 DNA: TGTGCCAGCAGCCAATATACTTCTGGGATGGCCAAAGAGACCCAGTACTTC
CDR3 protein: CASSQYTSGMAKETQYF

V gene: TRBV7-9
D gene: -
J gene: TRBJ1-2
clone size: many
CDR3 DNA: TGTGCCAGCAGCTTGGGAGGAGATGGCTACACCTTC
CDR3 protein: CASSLGGDGYTF

V gene: TRBV29-1
D gene: TRBD1
J gene: TRBJ1-2
clone size: few
CDR3 DNA: TGCAGCGTTGAATTCCCGGGACAGGTGTATGGCTACACCTTC
CDR3 protein: CSVEFPGQVYGYTF

V gene: TRBV10-3
D gene: -
J gene: TRBJ2-3
clone size: few
CDR3 DNA: TGTGCCATCAGCCTATCCCCGACGGGTACAGATACGCAGTATTTT
CDR3 protein: CAISLSPTGTDTQYF

V gene: TRBV4-3
D gene: -
J gene: TRBJ2-7
clone size: -
CDR3 DNA: TGCGCCAGCAGCCCACGCCCCGGGGACTTCTCCTACGAGCAGTACTTC
CDR3 protein: CASSPRPGDFSYEQYF

V gene: TRBV11-2
D gene: -
J gene: TRBJ2-7
clone size: -
CDR3 DNA: TGTGCCAGCAGCTTAGGGGGAGCTATGGTCTCCTACGAGCAGTACTTC
CDR3 protein: CASSLGGAMVSYEQYF

V gene: TRBV6-5
D gene: -
J gene: TRBJ2-1
clone size: -
CDR3 DNA: TGTGCCAGCAGTTACGCGTATTCAGGGGGGGAATTGGATGAGCAGTTCTTC
CDR3 protein: CASSYAYSGGELDEQFF

V gene: TRBV20-1
D gene: -
J gene: TRBJ2-3
clone size: -
CDR3 DNA: TGCAGTGCTAGGGCAGGGGCTAGCACAGATACGCAGTATTTT
CDR3 protein: CSARAGASTDTQYF

V gene: TRBV28
D gene: -
J gene: TRBJ2-7
clone size: -
CDR3 DNA: TGTGCCAGCAGTTTCTTTGGGGGGGCAAACGCCTTCTCCTACGAGCAGTACTTC
CDR3 protein: CASSFFGGANAFSYEQYF

V gene: TRBV4-2
D gene: -
J gene: TRBJ2-1
clone size: -
CDR3 DNA: TGTGCCAGCAGCCAAGATAGGGGGGGACCGAGTTCCCATGAGCAGTTCTTC
CDR3 protein: CASSQDRGGPSSHEQFF

V gene: TRBV9
D gene: -
J gene: TRBJ2-5
clone size: many
CDR3 DNA: TGTGCCAGCAGCCCTCATCCCCGAGGACTTTCTTACTTC
CDR3 protein: CASSPHPRGLSYF

V gene: TRBV27
D gene: TRBD1
J gene: TRBJ2-5
clone size: many
CDR3 DNA: TGTGCCAGCAGTTTCCAGGGGGATCAAGAGACCCAGTACTTC
CDR3 protein: CASSFQGDQETQYF

V gene: TRBV12-3/TRBV12-4
D gene: TRBD1
J gene: TRBJ1-4
clone size: few
CDR3 DNA: TGTGCCAGCAGGTCACAGGGGGCATACACTAATGAAAAACTGTTTTTT
CDR3 protein: CASRSQGAYTNEKLFF

V gene: TRBV5-1
D gene: -
J gene: TRBJ2-7
clone size: -
CDR3 DNA: TGCGCCAGCAGCTTGGATTTGTTCGGGCAGGGCCCCTACGAGCAGTACTTC
CDR3 protein: CASSLDLFGQGPYEQYF

V gene: TRBV12-3/TRBV12-4
D gene: -
J gene: TRBJ2-1
clone size: -
CDR3 DNA: TGTGCCAGCAGCCTGGAGGCAGCTGTCCTTTTGAATGAGCAGTTCTTC
CDR3 protein: CASSLEAAVLLNEQFF

V gene: TRBV7-2
D gene: -
J gene: TRBJ2-1
clone size: many
CDR3 DNA: TGTGCCAGCAGCTTATTTGATGAGCAGTTCTTC
CDR3 protein: CASSLFDEQFF

V gene: TRBV11-2
D gene: TRBD1
J gene: TRBJ2-2
clone size: many
CDR3 DNA: TGTGCCAGCAGCTTAAGGACAGGGGGCACCGGGGAGCTGTTTTTT
CDR3 protein: CASSLRTGGTGELFF